Following are 27 T cell receptor beta chains from one sample sequenced in a study of T cell repertoires in cytomegalovirus infection. Using its own MiXCR run on the reads, TCRdb lists one record per CDR3 protein. The sample has 510,000 or so distinct CDR3 sequences; around 27% are singletons. Input material: PBMCs. The receptors were sampled from a human donor in good health (CMV status not recorded). Some clones in this sample may be carry-over from other donors' samples.

The chain is built from TRBV27 and TRBJ2-5; 7 bases align to TRBD1. The CDR3 totals 15 residues. Germline lookup yields CDR1 MNHEY and CDR2 SMNVEV (reference sequence). Trimming took 6 bases from V and 4 from J; bases not matched to a gene: 11. This CDR3 is CASRARQGTTETQYF. The DNA for the CDR3 is TGTGCCAGCAGAGCGAGACAGGGAACTACAGAGACCCAGTACTTC.

The genes are TRBV6-6 and TRBJ1-6, with 8 bases fitting TRBD1. After removal of 0 bases from V and 8 bases from J, the junction contained 9 bases not matched to a gene. This CDR3 spans 17 amino acids. The germline CDR1 and CDR2 sequences are MNHNY and SVGAGI (reference sequence). CDR3 region: CASSYSPGGWGDSPLHF. The CDR3 coding sequence is TGTGCCAGCAGTTACTCTCCAGGGGGCTGGGGTGATTCACCCCTCCACTTT.

The chain is built from TRBV28 and TRBJ2-3; 13 bases agree with TRBD2. V lost 6 bases and J lost 5; bases outside the gene matches: 8. CDR1 is MDHEN, CDR2 SYDVKM, per germline. The CDR3 has 16 amino acids. CDR3 amino acids: CASRQRLAGGGDTQYF. CDR3 sequence (DNA): TGTGCCAGCAGGCAGAGACTAGCGGGAGGAGGAGATACGCAGTATTTT.

In its sample, this clonotype was seen a few times. The chain recombines TRBV7-9 with TRBJ1-1, with 10 bases lining up with TRBD1. J lost 4 bases, V lost 1 base, and 3 bases had no gene match. Germline V gene lookup returns CDR1 SEHNR and CDR2 FQNEAQ (reference sequence). The CDR3 consists of 15 residues. For the CDR3, the DNA is TGTGCCAGCAGCTTAGGGACAGGGGGTAGCACTGAAGCTTTCTTT. It codes for CASSLGTGGSTEAFF.

This chain connects TRBV5-5 to TRBJ2-7, with 11 bases aligning to TRBD2. The germline V gene has CDR1 SGHKS and CDR2 YYEKEE (reference sequence). The trim removed 4 bases at V and 3 bases at J, leaving 9 bases unmatched. CDR3 length equals 16 residues. Here the CDR3 DNA reads TGTGCCAGCAGCCTCGGGACTAGCGGATACTTCTACGAGCAGTACGTC. This sequence encodes CASSLGTSGYFYEQYV.

The chain employs TRBV4-1 and TRBJ2-3; 8 bases are shared with TRBD1. There are 16 residues in the CDR3. The junction had 3 bases not matched to a gene; V was cut back by 0 bases and J by 1 base. Germline loops: CDR1 MGHRA, CDR2 YSYEKL. In nucleotides, the CDR3 is TGCGCCAGCAGCCAAGACAGGGGGCTCGGCACAGATACGCAGTATTTT. Amino acid sequence: CASSQDRGLGTDTQYF.

The J gene is TRBJ2-5, the V gene TRBV27; D is possibly TRBD1 (6 bases). Trimming cost V 6 bases and J 5 bases, with 16 bases left between them. Looked up from germline, CDR1 is MNHEY and CDR2 is SMNVEV (reference sequence). This CDR3 is 14 amino acids long. CDR3 sequence reads: CASSPTGFTETQYF. CDR3 DNA: TGTGCCAGCAGCCCCACAGGGTTTACGGAGACCCAGTACTTC.

A few counts support this clonotype. The chain joins TRBV6-5 to TRBJ2-7; TRBD1 matches at 7 bases. Losses at the gene ends were 6 bases for V and 3 bases for J; bases not matched to a gene: 11. Germline V gene data show CDR1 as MNHEY and CDR2 as SVGAGI. The CDR3 runs 15 residues. The chain's CDR3 is CASRGSATGNYEQYV. CDR3 in DNA: TGTGCCAGCAGAGGCTCCGCGACAGGGAACTACGAGCAGTACGTC.

This clonotype has more than one count but fewer than ten. V usage is TRBV12-3 or TRBV12-4 and J usage is TRBJ2-1, with D perhaps matching TRBD1 or TRBD2 (6 bases each). The germline V and J ends were trimmed by 1 base and 9 bases, with 22 bases remaining between them. There are 17 residues in the CDR3. The CDR3 DNA reads as TGTGCCAGCAGTTTAGGATCGGGACACAATATGCGGGGTGAGCAGTTCTTC. It codes for CASSLGSGHNMRGEQFF.

The chain joins TRBV6-6 to TRBJ2-5, with D perhaps TRBD1 (8 bases). Trimming stripped 7 bases from V and 3 bases from J, with 15 bases between. Germline V lookup: CDR1 MNHNY, CDR2 SVGAGI (reference sequence). CDR3 length: 14 amino acids. CDR3: CASNRGGAEETQYF. DNA for the CDR3: TGTGCCAGCAACAGGGGGGGGGCTGAAGAGACCCAGTACTTC.

The chain recombines TRBV6-5 with TRBJ1-1; D is unclear. CDR3 length: 13 residues. V shed 6 bases and J shed 0 bases, with 8 bases lying between them. The germline CDR1 and CDR2 sequences are MNHEY and SVGAGI. CDR3 amino acids: CASRRTMNTEAFF. CDR3 DNA: TGTGCCAGCAGACGCACCATGAACACTGAAGCTTTCTTT.

A few counts support this clonotype. This chain connects TRBV15 to TRBJ2-3; 9 nucleotides agree with TRBD2. Germline CDR1 and CDR2: LNHNV and YYDKDF (reference sequence). This CDR3 contains 15 residues. V gave up 5 bases and J gave up 7 bases; unmatched junction bases: 10. The CDR3 DNA reads TGTGCCACCAGCGGCCCCGGGACTAGCTCGAATACGCAGTATTTT. Its protein is CATSGPGTSSNTQYF.

The chain combines TRBV11-2 with TRBJ2-1; 10 nucleotides align to TRBD2. CDR1 and CDR2 from the germline V gene are SGHAT and FQNNGV. This CDR3 is 15 amino acids long. Trimming cost V 3 bases and J 7 bases; bases outside gene matches: 6. The CDR3 is CASSLSGREGNEQFF. CDR3 DNA sequence: TGTGCCAGCAGCTTGAGCGGGAGGGAGGGAAATGAGCAGTTCTTC.

The sample holds one count of this clonotype. CDR3 loop: CSGRDLSYNEQFF. The CDR3 DNA is TGCAGTGGTCGAGACCTCTCCTACAATGAGCAGTTCTTC. The V and J genes are TRBV20-1 and TRBJ2-1; D ambiguous. The germline CDR1 and CDR2 sequences are DFQATT and SNEGSKA (reference sequence). V dropped 7 bases and J dropped 0 bases, with 10 bases sitting between them. This CDR3 has 13 amino acids.

This clonotype was detected only a few times. V and J are TRBV6-2 or TRBV6-3 and TRBJ2-2, with 7 positions matching TRBD1. This CDR3 is 16 amino acids long. The V segment lost 4 bases and the J segment 0 bases; nucleotides outside the gene matches: 5. Looked up from germline, CDR1 is MNHEY and CDR2 is SVGEGT. CDR3 residues: CASSLSQGANTGELFF. Here the CDR3 DNA reads TGTGCCAGCAGTTTATCCCAGGGGGCGAACACCGGGGAGCTGTTTTTT.

The chain has TRBV7-9 and TRBJ2-5; perhaps TRBD2 as D (6 bases). The CDR3 extends over 17 amino acids. Per germline, CDR1 SEHNR and CDR2 FQNEAQ (reference sequence). V lost 0 bases and J 2 bases, leaving 16 bases between the germline ends. CDR3 nucleotide sequence: TGTGCCAGCAGCTTAGCTTCCAAACGGGACTGGCAAGAGACCCAGTACTTC. This codes for CASSLASKRDWQETQYF.

This clonotype came up a few times. The rearrangement joins TRBV6-2 or TRBV6-3 to TRBJ2-3; 8 nucleotides agree with TRBD2. Germline V CDR1 and CDR2: MNHEY, SVGEGT. V shed 0 bases, J shed 4 bases, and the junction held 9 bases outside the gene matches. CDR3 size: 17 residues. Here the CDR3 DNA reads TGTGCCAGCAGTTACTCCGGGCTAGCGGGCACCCCAGATACGCAGTATTTT. The encoded protein is CASSYSGLAGTPDTQYF.

This clonotype was seen ten or more times. This chain joins TRBV5-4 and TRBJ2-3; a possible D gene is TRBD2 (6 bases). Germline loops: CDR1 SGHNT, CDR2 YYREEE (reference sequence). This CDR3 contains 18 residues. V dropped 6 bases and J dropped 1 base, with 24 bases sitting between them. CDR3 in DNA: TGTGCCAGCACCCCCGACAGTAGCGGCCCTAGGGGCACAGATACGCAGTATTTT. Translation: CASTPDSSGPRGTDTQYF.

The rearrangement joins TRBV20-1 to TRBJ1-5, with a tentative D call TRBD1 (5 bases). V gave up 3 bases and J gave up 11 bases, with 14 bases separating them. In germline, CDR1 is DFQATT, CDR2 SNEGSKA (reference sequence). The CDR3 contains 12 residues. The CDR3 DNA reads as TGCAGTGCTAGTAAGCAGGGAGGGTCCCAGCATTTT. Its protein product is CSASKQGGSQHF.

The rearrangement joins TRBV2 to TRBJ2-1; TRBD1 matches 7 bases. Trimming took 7 bases from V and 6 from J; bases not matched to a gene: 3. This CDR3 has 12 residues. The germline V gene encodes CDR1 SNHLY and CDR2 FYNNEI. The CDR3 spells CASKGQSNEQFF. The CDR3 DNA is TGTGCCAGCAAGGGACAGAGCAATGAGCAGTTCTTC.

This clonotype was found many times. As DNA, the CDR3 is TGTGCCAGCAGCCCAGGTCAGGTGGAGACCCAGTACTTC. It encodes CASSPGQVETQYF. The rearrangement joins TRBV7-2 to TRBJ2-5, with D hard to call. CDR3 length equals 13 residues. Trimming cost V 5 bases and J 5 bases, with 12 bases left between them. Germline CDR1 is SGHTA and CDR2 is FQGNSA.

This clonotype was observed a handful of times. The rearrangement uses TRBV2 and TRBJ1-2, with D possibly matching TRBD1 (5 bases). The CDR3 length is 14 residues. Trimming removed 10 bases from V and 1 base from J, with 16 bases in between. Per germline, CDR1 SNHLY and CDR2 FYNNEI. CDR3: CATPERGVNYGYTF. The CDR3 DNA is TGTGCCACCCCTGAACGGGGGGTTAACTATGGCTACACCTTC.

At least ten counts were recorded for this clonotype. This chain connects TRBV7-8 to TRBJ1-2; maybe TRBD1 (6 bases). Germline CDR1 SGHVS, CDR2 FQNEAQ. This CDR3 is 15 amino acids long. Trimming left V 1 base short and J 4 bases short, with 13 bases between. Here the CDR3 reads CASSLDRGTTYGYTF. Written as DNA, the CDR3 is TGTGCCAGCAGCTTAGATCGGGGGACAACCTATGGCTACACCTTC. Combining the CDR3 with reference TRBV7-8 and TRBJ1-2 gives the whole variable domain GAGVSQSPRYKVAKRGQDVALRCDPISGHVSLFWYQQALGQGPEFLTYFQNEAQLDKSGLPSDRFFAERPEGSVSTLKIQRTQQEDSAVYLCASSLDRGTTYGYTFGSGTRLTVV.

This clonotype was detected only a few times. The chain links TRBV6-1 to TRBJ1-1, with unresolved D. Trimming pared 6 bases from V and 3 bases from J, leaving 20 bases between. This CDR3 is 16 amino acids long. The germline CDR1 and CDR2 sequences are MNHNS and SASEGT. For the CDR3, the DNA is TGTGCCAGCAGGCTACGGGCCTTACAAGAGGACACTGAAGCTTTCTTT. This codes for CASRLRALQEDTEAFF.

In this sample, this clonotype turned up many times. The chain employs TRBV7-2 and TRBJ2-4, with a possible D match to TRBD2 (5 bases). Trimming stripped 2 bases from V and 8 bases from J, with 13 bases between. Germline loops: CDR1 SGHTA, CDR2 FQGNSA. The CDR3 contains 14 residues. CDR3 sequence reads: CASSLTRLADIQYF. The CDR3 region has the DNA TGTGCCAGCAGCTTAACGAGGCTAGCTGACATTCAGTACTTC.

This clonotype was detected only a few times. The chain has TRBV5-6 and TRBJ1-4; D unclear. CDR1 and CDR2 from the germline V gene are SGHDT and YYEEEE. V dropped 0 bases and J dropped 10 bases, with 10 bases sitting between them. The CDR3 loop spans 13 amino acids. The CDR3 loop reads CASSLDPIGKLFF. CDR3 sequence (DNA): TGTGCCAGCAGCTTGGATCCTATCGGAAAACTGTTTTTT.

This clonotype has just a few counts. This CDR3 is CASSFPPGSTDTQYF. The CDR3 DNA follows: TGTGCCAGCAGCTTTCCCCCCGGGAGCACAGATACGCAGTATTTT. The gene calls are TRBV7-6 and TRBJ2-3; D gene uncertain. V was clipped by 3 bases and J by 0 bases, with 10 bases between them. The length of the CDR3 is 15 residues. The germline CDR1 and CDR2 sequences are SGHVS and FNYEAQ.